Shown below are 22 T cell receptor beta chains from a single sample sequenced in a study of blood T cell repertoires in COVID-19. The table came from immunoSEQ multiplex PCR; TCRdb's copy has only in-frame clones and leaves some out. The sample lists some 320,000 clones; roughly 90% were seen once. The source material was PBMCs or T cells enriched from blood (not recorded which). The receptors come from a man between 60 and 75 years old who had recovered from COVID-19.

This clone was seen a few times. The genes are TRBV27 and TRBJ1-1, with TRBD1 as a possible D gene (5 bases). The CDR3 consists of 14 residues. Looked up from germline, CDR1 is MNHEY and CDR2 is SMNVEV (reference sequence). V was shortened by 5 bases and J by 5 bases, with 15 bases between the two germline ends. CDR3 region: CASSQYSGGTEAFF. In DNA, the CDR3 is TGTGCCAGCAGTCAATACAGCGGGGGGACTGAAGCTTTCTTT.

CDR3 bases: TGTGCCGGGCCGACGTATCCGCAAGAAAATTCACCCCTCCACTTT. It yields the protein CAGPTYPQENSPLHF. The chain has TRBV6-5 and TRBJ1-6, with no clear D. The ends were cut back, 11 bases at V and 7 bases at J, with 21 bases in the middle. CDR1 and CDR2 from the germline V gene are MNHEY and SVGAGI. This CDR3 contains 15 residues.

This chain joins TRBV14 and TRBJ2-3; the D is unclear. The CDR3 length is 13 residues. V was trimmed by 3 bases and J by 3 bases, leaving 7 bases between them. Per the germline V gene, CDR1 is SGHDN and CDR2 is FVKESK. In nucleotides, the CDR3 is TGTGCCAGCAGCCAGTGGAGAACAGATACGCAGTATTTT. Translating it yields CASSQWRTDTQYF.

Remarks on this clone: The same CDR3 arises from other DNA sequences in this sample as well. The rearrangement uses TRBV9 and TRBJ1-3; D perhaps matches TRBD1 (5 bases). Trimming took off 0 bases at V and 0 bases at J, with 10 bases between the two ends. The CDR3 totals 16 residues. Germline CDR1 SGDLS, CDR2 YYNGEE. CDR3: CASSVGTGLSGNTIYF. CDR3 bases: TGTGCCAGCAGCGTAGGAACGGGACTCTCTGGAAACACCATATATTTT.

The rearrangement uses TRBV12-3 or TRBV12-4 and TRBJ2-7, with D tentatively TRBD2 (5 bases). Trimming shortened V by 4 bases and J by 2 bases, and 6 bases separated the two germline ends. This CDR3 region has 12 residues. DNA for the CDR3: TGTGCCAGCAGTTCCGGGACCTACGAGCAGTACTTC. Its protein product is CASSSGTYEQYF.

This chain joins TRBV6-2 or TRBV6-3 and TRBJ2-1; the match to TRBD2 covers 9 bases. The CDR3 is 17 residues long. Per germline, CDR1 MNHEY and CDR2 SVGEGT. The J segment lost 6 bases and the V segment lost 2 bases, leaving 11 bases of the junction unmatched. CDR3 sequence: CASSYPFAGGPGNEQFF. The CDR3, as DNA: TGTGCCAGCAGTTACCCATTTGCGGGAGGGCCGGGCAATGAGCAGTTCTTC.

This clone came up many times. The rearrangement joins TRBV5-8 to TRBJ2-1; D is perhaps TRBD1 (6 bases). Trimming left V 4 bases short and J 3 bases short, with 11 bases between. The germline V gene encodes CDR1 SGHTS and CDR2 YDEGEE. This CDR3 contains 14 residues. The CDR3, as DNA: TGTGCCAGCAGCACCCGGGACAACTACAATGAGCAGTTCTTC. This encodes CASSTRDNYNEQFF.

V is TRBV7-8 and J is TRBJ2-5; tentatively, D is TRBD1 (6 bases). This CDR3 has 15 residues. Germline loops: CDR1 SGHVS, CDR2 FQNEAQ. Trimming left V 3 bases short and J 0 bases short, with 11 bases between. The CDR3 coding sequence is TGTGCCAGCAGCTTTGGGGGACACTACCAAGAGACCCAGTACTTC. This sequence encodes CASSFGGHYQETQYF.

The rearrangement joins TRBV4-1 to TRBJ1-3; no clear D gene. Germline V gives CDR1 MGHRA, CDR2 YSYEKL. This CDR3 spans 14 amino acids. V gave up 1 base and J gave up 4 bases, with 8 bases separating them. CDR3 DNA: TGCGCCAGCAGCCAAGCGGTCCCAGGAAACACCATATATTTT. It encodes CASSQAVPGNTIYF.

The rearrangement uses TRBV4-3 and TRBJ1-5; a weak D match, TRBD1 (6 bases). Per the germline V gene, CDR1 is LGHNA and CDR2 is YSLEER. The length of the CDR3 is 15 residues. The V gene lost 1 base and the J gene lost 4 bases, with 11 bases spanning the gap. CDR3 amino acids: CASSQVDSRNQPQHF. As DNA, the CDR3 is TGCGCCAGCAGCCAAGTGGACAGCAGAAATCAGCCCCAGCATTTT.

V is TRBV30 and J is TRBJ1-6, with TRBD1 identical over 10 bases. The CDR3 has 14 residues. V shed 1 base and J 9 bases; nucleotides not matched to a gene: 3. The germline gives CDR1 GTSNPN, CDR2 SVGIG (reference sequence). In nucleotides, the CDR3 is TGTGCCTGGAGTGCCGGGACAGGGGTTTCACCCCTCCACTTT. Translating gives CAWSAGTGVSPLHF.

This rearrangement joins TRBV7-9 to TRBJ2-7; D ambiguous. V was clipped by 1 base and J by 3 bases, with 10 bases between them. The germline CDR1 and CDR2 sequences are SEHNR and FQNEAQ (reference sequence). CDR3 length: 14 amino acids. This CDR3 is CASSLVTADYEQYF. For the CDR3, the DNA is TGTGCCAGCAGCTTAGTCACTGCGGACTACGAGCAGTACTTC.

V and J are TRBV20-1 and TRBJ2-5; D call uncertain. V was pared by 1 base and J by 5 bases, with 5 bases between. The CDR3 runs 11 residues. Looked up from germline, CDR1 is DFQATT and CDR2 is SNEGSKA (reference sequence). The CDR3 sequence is CSARGRETQYF. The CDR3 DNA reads TGCAGTGCTAGAGGTCGGGAGACCCAGTACTTC.

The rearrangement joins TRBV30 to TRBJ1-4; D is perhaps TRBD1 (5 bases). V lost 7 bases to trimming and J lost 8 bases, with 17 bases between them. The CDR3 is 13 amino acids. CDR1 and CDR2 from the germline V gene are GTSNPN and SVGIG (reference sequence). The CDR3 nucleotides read TGTGCCTACCAAGGAGGGGTCTCGGAAAAACTGTTTTTT. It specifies CAYQGGVSEKLFF.

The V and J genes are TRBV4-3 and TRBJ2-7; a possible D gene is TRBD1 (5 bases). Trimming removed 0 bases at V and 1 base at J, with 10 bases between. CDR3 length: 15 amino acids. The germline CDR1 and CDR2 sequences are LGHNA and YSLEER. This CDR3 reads CASSQDRAGSYEQYF. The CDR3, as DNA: TGCGCCAGCAGCCAAGACAGGGCAGGGTCCTACGAGCAGTACTTC.

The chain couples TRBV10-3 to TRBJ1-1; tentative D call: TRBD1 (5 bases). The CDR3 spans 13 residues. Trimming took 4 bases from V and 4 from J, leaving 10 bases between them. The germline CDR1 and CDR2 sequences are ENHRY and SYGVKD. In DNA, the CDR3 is TGTGCCATCAGTGCCGGGGGAAGCACTGAAGCTTTCTTT. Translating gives CAISAGGSTEAFF.

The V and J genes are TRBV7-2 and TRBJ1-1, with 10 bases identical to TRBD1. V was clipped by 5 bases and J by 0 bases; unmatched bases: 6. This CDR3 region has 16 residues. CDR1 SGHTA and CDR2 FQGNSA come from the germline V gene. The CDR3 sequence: CASSRGQGTMNTEAFF. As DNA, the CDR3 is TGTGCCAGCAGCCGGGGACAGGGGACCATGAACACTGAAGCTTTCTTT.

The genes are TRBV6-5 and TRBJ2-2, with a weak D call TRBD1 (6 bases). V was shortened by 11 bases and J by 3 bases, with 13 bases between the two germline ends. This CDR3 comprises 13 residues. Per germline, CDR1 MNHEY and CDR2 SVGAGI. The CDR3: CAVQGQYTGELFF. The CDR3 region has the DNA TGTGCCGTACAGGGTCAGTACACCGGGGAGCTGTTTTTT.

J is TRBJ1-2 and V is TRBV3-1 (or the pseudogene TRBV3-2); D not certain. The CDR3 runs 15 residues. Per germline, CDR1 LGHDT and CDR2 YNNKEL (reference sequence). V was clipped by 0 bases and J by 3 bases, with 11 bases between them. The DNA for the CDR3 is TGTGCCAGCAGCCAAGACGGTATAGCTTACTATGGCTACACCTTC. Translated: CASSQDGIAYYGYTF.

Written as DNA, the CDR3 is TGTGCCAGTAGTATTTTGACAGGAGCCCCTGGAAACACCATATATTTT. Amino acids: CASSILTGAPGNTIYF. The chain is built from TRBV19 and TRBJ1-3, with D possibly TRBD1 on 6 matching bases. The germline V gene encodes CDR1 LNHDA and CDR2 SQIVND (reference sequence). The CDR3 sequence is 16 residues long. Trimming left V 3 bases short and J 2 bases short, with 14 bases between.

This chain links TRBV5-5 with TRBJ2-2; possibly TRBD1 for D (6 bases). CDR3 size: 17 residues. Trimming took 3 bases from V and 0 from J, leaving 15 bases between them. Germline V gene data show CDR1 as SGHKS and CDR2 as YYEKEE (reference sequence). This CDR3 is CASSYLRTATNTGELFF. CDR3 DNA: TGTGCCAGCAGCTACCTCCGGACAGCGACGAACACCGGGGAGCTGTTTTTT.

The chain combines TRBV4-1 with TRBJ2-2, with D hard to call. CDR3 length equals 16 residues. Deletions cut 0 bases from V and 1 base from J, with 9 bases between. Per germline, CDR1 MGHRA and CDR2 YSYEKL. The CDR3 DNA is TGCGCCAGCAGCCAAGATCGTCCAGTGAACACCGGGGAGCTGTTTTTT. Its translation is CASSQDRPVNTGELFF.